This record looks at one T cell receptor beta chain sequence and its context. Its antigen is not known. This record belongs to a study of OX40 agonist ivuxolimab in advanced cancers. Looking at the study overall: The treatment was a fully human IgG2 OX40 agonist, ivuxolimab. Anti-PD-1, anti-PD-L1 or anti-CTLA-4 therapy given earlier was allowed, and around 40% had some. Partial responses, seen in three patients, involved one hepatocellular carcinoma and two cutaneous melanomas.

TCRdb keeps only in-frame clones here, not all; method: immunoSEQ multiplex PCR. The sample records approximately 79,000 clones, around 90% being singletons. Study observations and caveats: Low normalized T-cell clonal expansion was also seen in some nonresponders.

Here the sequenced sample was CD4+ or CD8+ T cells sorted from blood, taken in a trial of the OX40 agonist ivuxolimab. This sequence was found in an adult with an advanced solid tumor such as melanoma, head and neck, liver or kidney cancer.

CDR3 sequence reads: CASRNIGTGGNEQFF. In nucleotides, the CDR3 is TGTGCCAGCAGGAACATCGGGACAGGGGGCAATGAGCAGTTCTTC. The chain recombines TRBV25-1 with TRBJ2-1, with 11 nucleotides matching TRBD1. The CDR3 has 15 amino acids. Per the germline V gene, CDR1 is MGHDK and CDR2 is SYGVNS. V lost 6 bases and J lost 6; bases outside the gene matches: 7.